These 26 T cell receptor beta chains came from one sample sequenced in a study of cytomegalovirus exposure and HLA in healthy donors. The PCR had 60 Vbeta and 13 Jbeta primers. This table comes from immunoSEQ multiplex PCR, and its TCRdb copy is limited to in-frame clones, with some not included. The data hold 150,000 to 180,000 clones, with around 75% observed a single time. The sample comprised PBMCs. The receptors stem from a man aged 30-40 years in good health and CMV-seropositive.

The chain employs TRBV25-1 and TRBJ2-3; 7 bases map to TRBD1. The CDR3 is made up of 16 amino acids. The germline CDR1 and CDR2 sequences are MGHDK and SYGVNS. The junction had 13 bases not matched to a gene; V was cut back by 3 bases and J by 7 bases. CDR3 DNA sequence: TGTGCCAGCAGTGACGAACGGACAGGACGGCCCAATACGCAGTATTTT. Translation: CASSDERTGRPNTQYF.

This rearrangement joins TRBV7-3 to TRBJ2-1, with 8 bases aligning to TRBD2. The ends lost 5 bases at V and 9 bases at J; junction bases unmatched: 3. Germline V lookup: CDR1 SGHTA, CDR2 FQGTGA. The CDR3 is 12 residues long. DNA for the CDR3: TGTGCCAGCAGCCGCGCGGGAGGTGAGCAGTTCTTC. Translated: CASSRAGGEQFF.

A single count supports this clone. The chain has TRBV5-1 and TRBJ1-1; 7 bases are a match to TRBD1. CDR1 and CDR2 from the germline V gene are SGHRS and YFSETQ. The CDR3 is 15 residues long. With 5 bases clipped from V and 4 bases from J, the junction kept 11 bases outside the gene matches. The CDR3 loop is CASRLQAQGGTEAFF. The CDR3 DNA is TGCGCCAGCAGATTGCAGGCTCAGGGGGGCACTGAAGCTTTCTTT.

The rearrangement uses TRBV5-1 and TRBJ2-5; TRBD1 agrees at 8 bases. Germline values: CDR1 SGHRS, CDR2 YFSETQ. J gave up 5 bases and V 8 bases, and 8 bases lay outside the gene matches. The CDR3 is made up of 13 amino acids. CDR3 amino acids: CASAGQDRETQYF. CDR3 in DNA: TGCGCCAGTGCGGGACAGGACCGGGAGACCCAGTACTTC.

In this sample, this clone turned up a few times. V is TRBV15 and J is TRBJ2-3; tentative D call: TRBD2 (6 bases). This CDR3 comprises 15 residues. Germline V lookup: CDR1 LNHNV, CDR2 YYDKDF (reference sequence). The germline V and J ends were trimmed by 0 bases and 8 bases, with 15 bases remaining between them. This CDR3 reads CATSRDEGTWSTQYF. CDR3 DNA sequence: TGTGCCACCAGCAGAGATGAAGGGACTTGGAGTACGCAGTATTTT.

Here the CDR3 reads CASSIKGGHYEQYF. DNA for the CDR3: TGTGCCAGTAGTATAAAAGGCGGGCACTACGAGCAGTACTTC. V is TRBV19 and J is TRBJ2-7; TRBD2 might be the D (5 bases). The V end was cut by 2 bases, the J end by 3 bases, with 11 bases between. The CDR3 covers 14 residues. The V gene's germline CDR1 is LNHDA and CDR2 SQIVND (reference sequence).

The genes are TRBV18 and TRBJ2-7; D is perhaps TRBD1 (5 bases). Germline V lookup: CDR1 KGHSH, CDR2 LQKENI. The CDR3 contains 15 residues. The germline V and J ends were trimmed by 2 bases and 2 bases, with 13 bases remaining between them. CDR3 loop: CASSPMAGRTYEQYF. CDR3 coding DNA: TGTGCCAGCTCACCAATGGCAGGGCGAACCTACGAGCAGTACTTC.

This chain links TRBV5-6 with TRBJ1-5; TRBD1 agrees at 7 bases. Germline assignment: CDR1 SGHDT and CDR2 YYEEEE. The CDR3 length is 15 residues. The V segment lost 2 bases and the J segment 4 bases; nucleotides outside the gene matches: 6. The DNA of the CDR3 is TGTGCCAGCAGCTTAACCCGACAGGGAAATCAGCCCCAGCATTTT. The encoded protein is CASSLTRQGNQPQHF.

Turning to this clone: The junction and the germline gene differ at one end; a read error may be behind it. The genes are TRBV7-7 and TRBJ2-1, with TRBD1 matching over 9 bases. The length of the CDR3 is 15 residues. Germline V gene lookup returns CDR1 SSHAT and CDR2 FNYEAQ (reference sequence). The DNA of the CDR3 is TGTGCTAGCAGTCCAACAGGGGGCGCGGGCAATGAGCAGTTCTTC. This encodes CASSPTGGAGNEQFF.

J is TRBJ1-2 and V is TRBV4-3; D is uncertain. CDR1 and CDR2 (germline): LGHNA, YSLEER. The CDR3 sequence is 13 residues long. Trimming took 1 base from V and 7 from J, leaving 10 bases between them. The chain's CDR3 is CASSQAWASGYTF. CDR3 DNA sequence: TGCGCCAGCAGCCAAGCGTGGGCTTCTGGCTACACCTTC.

This clone was counted a few times. The rearrangement links TRBV11-2 to TRBJ1-1; D is possibly TRBD1 (5 bases). The CDR3 covers 17 residues. CDR1 SGHAT and CDR2 FQNNGV come from the germline V gene. The ends were cut back, 5 bases at V and 2 bases at J, with 21 bases in the middle. DNA of the CDR3: TGTGCCAGCAGCCAAGCGGGGGTAGAGTGGGATAACACTGAAGCTTTCTTT. Encoded protein: CASSQAGVEWDNTEAFF.

This clone was seen a single time. The chain couples TRBV7-2 to TRBJ2-5; 10 bases align to TRBD2. CDR1 is SGHTA, CDR2 FQGNSA, per germline. The CDR3 is 13 amino acids. V gave up 5 bases and J gave up 5 bases; unmatched junction bases: 2. The CDR3 here is CASSLSGGETQYF. The CDR3, as DNA: TGTGCCAGCAGCCTTAGCGGGGGGGAGACCCAGTACTTC.

There are a few counts of this clone. The genes are TRBV5-4 and TRBJ1-6; D gene ambiguous. Germline assignment: CDR1 SGHNT and CDR2 YYREEE (reference sequence). This CDR3 is built from 12 residues. V shed 2 bases and J shed 8 bases, with 5 bases lying between them. This CDR3 reads CASSFPDSPLHF. CDR3 nucleotide sequence: TGTGCCAGCAGCTTCCCCGATTCACCCCTCCACTTT. Using reference TRBV5-4 and TRBJ1-6 for the parts outside the CDR3, the full variable domain is ETGVTQSPTHLIKTRGQQVTLRCSSQSGHNTVSWYQQALGQGPQFIFQYYREEENGRGNFPPRFSGLQFPNYSSELNVNALELDDSALYLCASSFPDSPLHFGNGTRLTVT.

The chain is built from TRBV5-1 and TRBJ1-1, with D possibly being TRBD1 (5 bases). CDR1 SGHRS and CDR2 YFSETQ come from the germline V gene. CDR3 length: 14 amino acids. V was cut by 2 bases and J by 3 bases, with 11 bases left in between. CDR3: CASSFGGADTEAFF. CDR3 DNA: TGCGCCAGCAGCTTCGGAGGGGCGGACACTGAAGCTTTCTTT. The whole variable domain, remainder taken from reference TRBV5-1 and TRBJ1-1, is KAGVTQTPRYLIKTRGQQVTLSCSPISGHRSVSWYQQTPGQGLQFLFEYFSETQRNKGNFPGRFSGRQFSNSRSEMNVSTLELGDSALYLCASSFGGADTEAFFGQGTRLTVV.

V is TRBV9 and J is TRBJ2-1, with 7 bases lining up with TRBD2. This CDR3 has 15 amino acids. V lost 0 bases to trimming and J lost 7 bases; unmatched junction nucleotides: 7. Germline CDR1 and CDR2: SGDLS and YYNGEE. The CDR3 region is CASSVEAGPGNEQFF. The CDR3 region has the DNA TGTGCCAGCAGCGTAGAAGCGGGGCCGGGGAATGAGCAGTTCTTC.

The rearrangement joins TRBV5-1 to TRBJ1-5; the match to TRBD1 covers 10 bases. The CDR3 has 14 amino acids. Germline-derived CDR1 and CDR2 are SGHRS and YFSETQ. J was trimmed by 6 bases and V by 4 bases; bases with no gene match: 4. CDR3 amino acids: CASSLGQGTQPQHF. The DNA of the CDR3 is TGCGCCAGCAGCCTGGGACAGGGGACTCAGCCCCAGCATTTT.

V usage is TRBV9 and J usage is TRBJ1-5; D gene ambiguous. The CDR3 is 15 amino acids. V shed 2 bases and J shed 0 bases, with 9 bases lying between them. Germline V lookup: CDR1 SGDLS, CDR2 YYNGEE. CDR3 bases: TGTGCCAGCAGCGTTGGGCTCGATAGCAATCAGCCCCAGCATTTT. Its protein is CASSVGLDSNQPQHF.

The chain couples TRBV9 to TRBJ1-2, with 7 bases identical to TRBD1. With V trimmed by 7 bases and J by 5 bases, 8 bases remained unmatched. The germline gives CDR1 SGDLS, CDR2 YYNGEE. The CDR3 consists of 13 residues. The CDR3 is CASGGTEPYGYTF. The CDR3 bases are TGTGCCAGCGGAGGGACAGAACCTTATGGCTACACCTTC.

The chain joins TRBV9 to TRBJ2-7, with 9 nucleotides matching TRBD1. CDR1 is SGDLS, CDR2 YYNGEE, per germline. V dropped 6 bases and J dropped 3; count of bases not matched to a gene: 10. The CDR3 length is 15 residues. CDR3 nucleotides: TGTGCCAGCACCAAGGGGGGACAGGGAGTCTACGAGCAGTACTTC. Amino acid sequence: CASTKGGQGVYEQYF.

V usage is TRBV11-2 and J usage is TRBJ2-7; 10 bases agree with TRBD1. Germline V gene lookup returns CDR1 SGHAT and CDR2 FQNNGV. V was clipped by 4 bases and J by 6 bases; unmatched bases: 9. The CDR3 consists of 15 residues. CDR3 loop: CASSSGTGVYGEQYF. In DNA, the CDR3 is TGTGCCAGCAGCTCCGGGACAGGGGTATACGGCGAGCAGTACTTC. Filled out from reference TRBV11-2 and TRBJ2-7, the complete variable domain reads EAGVAQSPRYKIIEKRQSVAFWCNPISGHATLYWYQQILGQGPKLLIQFQNNGVVDDSQLPKDRFSAERLKGVDSTLKIQPAKLEDSAVYLCASSSGTGVYGEQYFGPGTRLTVT.

The rearrangement joins TRBV12-5 to TRBJ2-2; 7 positions match TRBD2. Germline loops: CDR1 LGHNT, CDR2 FRNRAP. The J segment lost 3 bases and the V segment lost 2 bases, leaving 3 bases of the junction unmatched. The CDR3 is 15 residues long. The CDR3 region has the DNA TGTGCTAGTGGTTTGCCCAGCGGGGACACCGGGGAGCTGTTTTTT. It yields the protein CASGLPSGDTGELFF.

V gene TRBV19 combines with J gene TRBJ1-5; D may be TRBD1 (5 bases). Germline values: CDR1 LNHDA, CDR2 SQIVND (reference sequence). The CDR3 sequence is 15 residues long. Trimming stripped 3 bases from V and 5 bases from J, with 14 bases between. DNA for the CDR3: TGTGCCAGTAGTATGGGTAGCAGGGCCTATCAGCCCCAGCATTTT. Protein: CASSMGSRAYQPQHF. The variable domain in full, completed from reference TRBV19 and TRBJ1-5, reads DGGITQSPKYLFRKEGQNVTLSCEQNLNHDAMYWYRQDPGQGLRLIYYSQIVNDFQKGDIAEGYSVSREKKESFPLTVTSAQKNPTAFYLCASSMGSRAYQPQHFGDGTRLSIL.

The chain is built from TRBV7-9 and TRBJ2-5; no clear D gene. The V end was cut by 0 bases, the J end by 3 bases, with 5 bases between. Germline CDR1 and CDR2: SEHNR and FQNEAQ (reference sequence). This CDR3 spans 13 amino acids. The CDR3 here is CASSLAAEETQYF. CDR3 nucleotides: TGTGCCAGCAGCTTAGCGGCAGAAGAGACCCAGTACTTC.

The chain is built from TRBV5-8 and TRBJ2-7; D ambiguous. Trimming took 2 bases from V and 5 from J, leaving 20 bases between them. Germline CDR1 is SGHTS and CDR2 is YDEGEE. CDR3 length: 16 amino acids. This CDR3 is CASSFPKGVMHHEQYF. CDR3 sequence (DNA): TGTGCCAGCAGCTTCCCGAAAGGAGTCATGCACCACGAGCAGTACTTC. Full variable domain (rest looked up from reference TRBV5-8 and TRBJ2-7): EAGVTQSPTHLIKTRGQQATLRCSPISGHTSVYWYQQALGLGLQFLLWYDEGEERNRGNFPPRFSGRQFPNYSSELNVNALELEDSALYLCASSFPKGVMHHEQYFGPGTRLTVT.

The rearrangement uses TRBV11-1 and TRBJ1-6; possibly TRBD1 for D (5 bases). The CDR3 is 15 residues long. With 4 bases removed from V and 7 bases from J, the gap between germline ends came to 14 bases. Germline-derived CDR1 and CDR2 are SGHAT and FQDESV (reference sequence). The CDR3, as DNA: TGTGCCAGCAGCTCATGGGGCAGGATAAATTCACCCCTCCACTTT. It specifies CASSSWGRINSPLHF.

The V gene is TRBV5-5, the J gene TRBJ1-1; D gene unclear. Between the trimmed V and J ends, which lost 0 bases and 0 bases, there was a span of 6 bases. The CDR3 runs 14 residues. Germline assignment: CDR1 SGHKS and CDR2 YYEKEE (reference sequence). The CDR3: CASSLGSMNTEAFF. In DNA, the CDR3 is TGTGCCAGCAGCTTGGGTTCCATGAACACTGAAGCTTTCTTT.